Listed here are 7 T cell receptor beta chains from one sample, sequenced in a study of T cell responses to AZD1222 COVID-19 vaccine. TCRdb's table, derived via immunoSEQ multiplex PCR, lists solely in-frame clones and lacks some. The sample shows about 140,000 clones, 93% of them seen only once. Sequencing was performed on peripheral blood, taken after recovery from COVID-19. The receptors were gathered from an adult who had recovered from COVID-19.

The rearrangement joins TRBV7-9 to TRBJ2-5, with a tentative D call TRBD2 (5 bases). V dropped 6 bases and J dropped 5 bases, with 16 bases sitting between them. Germline loops: CDR1 SEHNR, CDR2 FQNEAQ (reference sequence). The CDR3 runs 14 residues. Here the CDR3 DNA reads TGTGCCAGCAGGGGGAGCGGCCGCTGGGAGACCCAGTACTTC. Translated: CASRGSGRWETQYF.

The count of this clone is one. The gene calls are TRBV30 and TRBJ1-3; no definite D call. V shed 4 bases and J shed 0 bases, with 10 bases lying between them. This CDR3 spans 14 amino acids. CDR1 is GTSNPN and CDR2 is SVGIG in the germline V gene (reference sequence). The CDR3 sequence is CAWMGAPSGNTIYF. The CDR3 DNA follows: TGTGCCTGGATGGGCGCTCCCTCTGGAAACACCATATATTTT. The full variable domain, rest sourced from reference TRBV30 and TRBJ1-3, is SQTIHQWPATLVQPVGSPLSLECTVEGTSNPNLYWYRQAAGRGLQLLFYSVGIGQISSEVPQNLSASRPQDRQFILSSKKLLLSDSGFYLCAWMGAPSGNTIYFGEGSWLTVV.

The chain employs TRBV7-8 and TRBJ2-7; 7 bases line up with TRBD1. This CDR3 is 13 amino acids long. V lost 7 bases, J lost 2 bases, and 5 bases stayed unmatched. The germline V gene encodes CDR1 SGHVS and CDR2 FQNEAQ. The CDR3 is CASTRTGTYEQYF. For the CDR3, the DNA is TGTGCCAGCACCCGGACAGGTACCTACGAGCAGTACTTC.

V gene TRBV5-5 combines with J gene TRBJ2-1; 10 nucleotides align to TRBD2. Trimming cost V 5 bases and J 7 bases; bases outside gene matches: 9. This CDR3 comprises 15 residues. CDR1 SGHKS and CDR2 YYEKEE come from the germline V gene (reference sequence). CDR3 loop: CASSSLAGVENEQFF. Written as DNA, the CDR3 is TGTGCCAGCAGTTCCCTAGCGGGAGTCGAGAATGAGCAGTTCTTC.

The CDR3 DNA sequence: TGCGCCAGCAGCGCCAGCGGTATCTCCTACGAGCAGTACTTC. It yields the protein CASSASGISYEQYF. The chain couples TRBV5-1 to TRBJ2-7; tentatively, D is TRBD2 (5 bases). V lost 4 bases, J lost 0 bases, and 11 bases lay in between. The germline CDR1 and CDR2 sequences are SGHRS and YFSETQ. The length of the CDR3 is 14 residues.

This clone has a single count. V is TRBV5-4 and J is TRBJ1-3; no clear D gene. V was shortened by 2 bases and J by 1 base, with 13 bases between the two germline ends. The CDR3 consists of 16 residues. Germline V CDR1 and CDR2: SGHNT, YYREEE (reference sequence). The CDR3 DNA follows: TGTGCCAGCAGCTTTTATCTGGGAACTTCTGGAAACACCATATATTTT. It yields the protein CASSFYLGTSGNTIYF.

The chain links TRBV19 to TRBJ2-6; 11 positions agree with TRBD2. J lost 4 bases, V lost 4 bases, and 3 bases had no gene match. Germline lookup yields CDR1 LNHDA and CDR2 SQIVND (reference sequence). The CDR3 consists of 16 residues. CDR3 DNA: TGTGCCAGTAGTACGGGACTAGCGGAAGGGGCCAACGTCCTGACTTTC. Protein product: CASSTGLAEGANVLTF.